The clone carrying this T cell receptor (beta chain) was counted a single time. Its target is not known. The data were obtained in a study of OX40 agonist ivuxolimab in advanced cancers. Study observations and caveats: Patients who responded partially at 0.1-3.0 mg/kg showed clonal expansion ranking among the lowest. Expanded peripheral T cell antigen specificity was not determined.

Sequenced by immunoSEQ multiplex PCR; TCRdb stores in-frame clones only, minus some. The sample holds 50,000 to 85,000 clones, 85% seen once. Baseline was the first blood sampling point, followed by cycle 4 day 1 and cycle 7 day 1. Germline values: CDR1 MNHNY, CDR2 SVGAGI (reference sequence). The V segment lost 6 bases and the J segment 2 bases; nucleotides outside the gene matches: 6. The CDR3 consists of 16 residues. Sample: CD4+ or CD8+ T cells sorted from blood, taken in a trial of the OX40 agonist ivuxolimab. The clonotype originates from an adult with an advanced solid tumor such as melanoma, head and neck, liver or kidney cancer. The V call is TRBV6-6, the J call TRBJ2-1; the match to TRBD2 covers 11 bases. This CDR3 reads CASSFTTSGTYNEQFF. Here the CDR3 DNA reads TGTGCCAGCAGCTTCACGACTAGCGGGACCTACAATGAGCAGTTCTTC.